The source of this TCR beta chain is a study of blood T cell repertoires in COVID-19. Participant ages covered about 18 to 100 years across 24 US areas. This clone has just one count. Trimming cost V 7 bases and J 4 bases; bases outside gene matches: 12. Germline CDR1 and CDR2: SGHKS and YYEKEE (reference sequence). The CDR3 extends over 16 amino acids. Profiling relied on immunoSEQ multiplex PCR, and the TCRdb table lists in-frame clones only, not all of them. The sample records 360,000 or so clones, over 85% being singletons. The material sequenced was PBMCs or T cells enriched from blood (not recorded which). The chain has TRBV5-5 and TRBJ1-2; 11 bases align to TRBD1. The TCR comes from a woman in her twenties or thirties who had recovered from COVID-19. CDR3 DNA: TGTGCCAGCCCCGGACAGGGGGCATACTTGCCCTATGGCTACACCTTC. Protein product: CASPGQGAYLPYGYTF.